This is a list of T cell receptor beta chains from one sample in a study of response to subunit inactivated influenza vaccine. Each CDR3 protein is one row after TCRdb ran MiXCR on the RT-PCR reads. Here the sample spans 860,000 or so distinct CDR3 sequences, about 20% being singletons. This sample comprised PBMCs from blood, obtained more than 4 days after vaccination. Receptors originate from a man aged 45-60 years who received an inactivated influenza vaccine. CDR3s leave out the opening cysteine and the closing phenylalanine or tryptophan. Each record gives: CDR3 protein, CDR3 length, V gene, J gene.

CDR3aa: ASSLGSGNTGELF; len: 13; v_gene: TRBV7-9; j_gene: TRBJ2-2
CDR3aa: ASSQGQGAKYEQY; len: 13; v_gene: TRBV4-1; j_gene: TRBJ2-7
CDR3aa: SARAPYGYT; len: 9; v_gene: TRBV20-1; j_gene: TRBJ1-2
CDR3aa: SARLQETQY; len: 9; v_gene: TRBV20-1; j_gene: TRBJ2-5
CDR3aa: ASSPTRGGFTDTQY; len: 14; v_gene: TRBV7-8; j_gene: TRBJ2-3
CDR3aa: ASSVFGEETQY; len: 11; v_gene: TRBV9; j_gene: TRBJ2-5
CDR3aa: ASSSGRTTQKNSYNEQF; len: 17; v_gene: TRBV6-7; j_gene: TRBJ2-1
CDR3aa: ASRGTAGGYNEQF; len: 13; v_gene: TRBV12-3/TRBV12-4; j_gene: TRBJ2-1
CDR3aa: SAGGQYSNQPQH; len: 12; v_gene: TRBV20-1; j_gene: TRBJ1-5
CDR3aa: ASSLGASGDDTQY; len: 13; v_gene: TRBV12-3/TRBV12-4; j_gene: TRBJ2-3
CDR3aa: ASSLEQAGYEQY; len: 12; v_gene: TRBV5-1; j_gene: TRBJ2-7
CDR3aa: ASSLGRAVTDTQY; len: 13; v_gene: TRBV5-1; j_gene: TRBJ2-3
CDR3aa: ASSSGDMGYT; len: 10; v_gene: TRBV6-5; j_gene: TRBJ1-2
CDR3aa: SVGPRDYPGTQY; len: 12; v_gene: TRBV29-1; j_gene: TRBJ2-5
CDR3aa: ASSPLAGISYNEQF; len: 14; v_gene: TRBV19; j_gene: TRBJ2-1
CDR3aa: ASSQRDPANTGELF; len: 14; v_gene: TRBV4-3; j_gene: TRBJ2-2
CDR3aa: ASSTRRPTGELF; len: 12; v_gene: TRBV18; j_gene: TRBJ2-2
CDR3aa: ASSFSGGLNTEAF; len: 13; v_gene: TRBV5-1; j_gene: TRBJ1-1
CDR3aa: SAPRGPSTDTQY; len: 12; v_gene: TRBV20-1; j_gene: TRBJ2-3
CDR3aa: ASSRAGWDSLDTQY; len: 14; v_gene: TRBV28; j_gene: TRBJ2-3
CDR3aa: ATSRETGQVYGYT; len: 13; v_gene: TRBV15; j_gene: TRBJ1-2
CDR3aa: ASSLWTSNEQF; len: 11; v_gene: TRBV2; j_gene: TRBJ2-1
CDR3aa: ASSPYGADYGYT; len: 12; v_gene: TRBV12-3/TRBV12-4; j_gene: TRBJ1-2
CDR3aa: ASSYAEKLF; len: 9; v_gene: TRBV6-6; j_gene: TRBJ1-4
CDR3aa: ASSYPRTPAGSKTDTQY; len: 17; v_gene: TRBV6-2/TRBV6-3; j_gene: TRBJ2-3
CDR3aa: ASRSESNEQF; len: 10; v_gene: TRBV9; j_gene: TRBJ2-1
CDR3aa: ASSLSLGQGTQY; len: 12; v_gene: TRBV27; j_gene: TRBJ2-3
CDR3aa: ASSSPKSGGARGQF; len: 14; v_gene: TRBV11-2; j_gene: TRBJ2-1
CDR3aa: ASKAGGLSNQPQH; len: 13; v_gene: TRBV12-3/TRBV12-4; j_gene: TRBJ1-5
CDR3aa: SAGLGGGFSYEQY; len: 13; v_gene: TRBV20-1; j_gene: TRBJ2-7
CDR3aa: ASSLAVGTDSYEQY; len: 14; v_gene: TRBV5-1; j_gene: TRBJ2-7
CDR3aa: ASSQEPGTYEQY; len: 12; v_gene: TRBV3-1; j_gene: TRBJ2-7
CDR3aa: ASSHGQSGNEQF; len: 12; v_gene: TRBV7-9; j_gene: TRBJ2-1
CDR3aa: ASSPGGTFTGELF; len: 13; v_gene: TRBV5-5; j_gene: TRBJ2-2
CDR3aa: ASRNQETQY; len: 9; v_gene: TRBV5-1; j_gene: TRBJ2-5
CDR3aa: ASSLISGYT; len: 9; v_gene: TRBV12-3/TRBV12-4; j_gene: TRBJ1-2
CDR3aa: ASSESGLSGDTQY; len: 13; v_gene: TRBV6-4; j_gene: TRBJ2-3
CDR3aa: ASSYSGRRGGNTEAF; len: 15; v_gene: TRBV6-5; j_gene: TRBJ1-1